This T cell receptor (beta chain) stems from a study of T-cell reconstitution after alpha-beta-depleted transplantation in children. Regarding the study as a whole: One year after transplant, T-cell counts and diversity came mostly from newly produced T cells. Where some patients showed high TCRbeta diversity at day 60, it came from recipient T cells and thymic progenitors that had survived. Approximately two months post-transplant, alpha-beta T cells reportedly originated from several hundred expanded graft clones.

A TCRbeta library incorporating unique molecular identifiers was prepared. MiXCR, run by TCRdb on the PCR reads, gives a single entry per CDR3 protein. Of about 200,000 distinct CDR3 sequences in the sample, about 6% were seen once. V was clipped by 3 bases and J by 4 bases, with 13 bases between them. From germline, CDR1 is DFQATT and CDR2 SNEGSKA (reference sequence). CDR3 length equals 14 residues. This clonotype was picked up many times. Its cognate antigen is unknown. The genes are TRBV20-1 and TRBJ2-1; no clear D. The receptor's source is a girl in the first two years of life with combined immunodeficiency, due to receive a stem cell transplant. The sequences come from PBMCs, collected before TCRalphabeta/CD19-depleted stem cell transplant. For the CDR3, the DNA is TGCAGTGCTAGTGGGGTCGTAAAGTACAATGAGCAGTTCTTC. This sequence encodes CSASGVVKYNEQFF.